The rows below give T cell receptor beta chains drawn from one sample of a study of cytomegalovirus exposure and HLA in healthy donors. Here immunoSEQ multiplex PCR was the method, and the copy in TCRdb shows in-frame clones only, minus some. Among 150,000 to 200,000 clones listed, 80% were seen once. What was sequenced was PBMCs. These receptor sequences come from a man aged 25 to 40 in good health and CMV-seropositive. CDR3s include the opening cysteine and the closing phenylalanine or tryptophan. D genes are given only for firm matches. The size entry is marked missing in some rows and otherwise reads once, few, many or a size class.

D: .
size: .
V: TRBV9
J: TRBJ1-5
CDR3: CASSPGGGSGQPQHF
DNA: TGTGCCAGCAGCCCCGGGGGGGGGTCGGGACAGCCCCAGCATTTT

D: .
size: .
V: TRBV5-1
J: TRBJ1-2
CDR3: CASSGGELGYTF
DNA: TGCGCCAGCAGCGGAGGGGAGCTAGGCTACACCTTC

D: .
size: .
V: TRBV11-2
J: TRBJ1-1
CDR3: CASSPRLRRDTEAFF
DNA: TGTGCCAGCAGCCCACGGTTACGCAGGGATACTGAAGCTTTCTTT

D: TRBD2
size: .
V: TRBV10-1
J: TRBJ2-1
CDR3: CASSDPGGNEQFF
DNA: TGCGCCAGCAGTGATCCGGGGGGGAATGAGCAGTTCTTC

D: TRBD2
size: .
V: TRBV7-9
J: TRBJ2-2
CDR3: CASSPPRAGGPGELFF
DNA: TGTGCCAGCAGCCCCCCTCGAGCGGGGGGGCCCGGGGAGCTGTTTTTT

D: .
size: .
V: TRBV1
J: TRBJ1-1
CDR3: CTSSPRGGGLEAFF
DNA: TGCACCAGCAGCCCAAGGGGCGGGGGCCTTGAAGCTTTCTTT

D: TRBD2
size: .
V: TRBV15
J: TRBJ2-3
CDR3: CATSRPWGLAGAGDTQYF
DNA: TGTGCCACCAGCAGACCATGGGGACTAGCGGGGGCCGGGGATACGCAGTATTTT

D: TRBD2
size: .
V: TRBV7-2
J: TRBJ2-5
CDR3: CASSTGLAGGPFQYF
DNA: TGTGCCAGCAGCACCGGACTAGCGGGGGGGCCTTTCCAGTACTTC

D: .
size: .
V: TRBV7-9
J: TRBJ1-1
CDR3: CASSSQGATGNTEAFF
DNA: TGTGCCAGCAGTTCGCAAGGAGCGACGGGGAACACTGAAGCTTTCTTT

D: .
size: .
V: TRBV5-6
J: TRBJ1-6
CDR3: CASSLLATGNSPLHF
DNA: TGTGCCAGCAGCCTCCTGGCCACGGGTAATTCACCCCTCCACTTT

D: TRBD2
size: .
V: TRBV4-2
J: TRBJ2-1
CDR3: CASSPRTSDYNEQFF
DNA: TGTGCCAGCAGCCCACGGACTAGCGATTACAATGAGCAGTTCTTC

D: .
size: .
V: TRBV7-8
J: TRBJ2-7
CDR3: CASSNFNYDEQYF
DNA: TGTGCCAGCAGCAACTTTAATTACGACGAGCAGTACTTC

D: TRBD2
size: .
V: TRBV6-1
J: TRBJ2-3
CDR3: CASSIAGPDTQYF
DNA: TGTGCCAGCAGTATAGCGGGGCCAGATACGCAGTATTTT

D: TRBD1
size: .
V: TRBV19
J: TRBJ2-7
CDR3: CASSQSRDSYEQYF
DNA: TGTGCCAGTAGTCAGTCCCGGGACAGTTACGAGCAGTACTTC

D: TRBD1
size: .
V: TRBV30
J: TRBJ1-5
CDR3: CAWRAGGQGVQPQHF
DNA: TGTGCCTGGAGAGCGGGCGGACAGGGTGTGCAGCCCCAGCATTTT

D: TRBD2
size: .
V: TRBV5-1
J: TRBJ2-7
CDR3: CASSLVVAGVGEQYF
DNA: TGCGCCAGCAGCTTGGTGGTAGCGGGAGTAGGGGAGCAGTACTTC

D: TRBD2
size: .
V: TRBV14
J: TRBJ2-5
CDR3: CASSPRGAGGLETQYF
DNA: TGTGCCAGCAGCCCCCGGGGAGCGGGAGGGCTAGAGACCCAGTACTTC

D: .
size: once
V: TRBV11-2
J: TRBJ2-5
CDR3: CASSSGSQTQYF
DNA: TGTGCCAGCAGCTCCGGGTCCCAGACCCAGTACTTC

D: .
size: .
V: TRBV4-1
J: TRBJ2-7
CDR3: CASSLSGSYEQYF
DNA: TGCGCCAGCAGCCTTAGCGGTTCCTACGAGCAGTACTTC

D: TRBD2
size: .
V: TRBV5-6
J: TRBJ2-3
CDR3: CASSPTGGRSTDTQYF
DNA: TGTGCCAGCAGCCCCACGGGAGGGCGTAGCACAGATACGCAGTATTTT

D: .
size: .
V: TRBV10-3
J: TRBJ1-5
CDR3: CAISRDSWQPQHF
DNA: TGTGCCATCAGCAGGGACTCGTGGCAGCCCCAGCATTTT

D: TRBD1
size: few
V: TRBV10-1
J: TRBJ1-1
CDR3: CASSEVRGLGTEAFF
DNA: TGCGCCAGCAGTGAGGTCAGGGGGCTCGGCACTGAAGCTTTCTTT

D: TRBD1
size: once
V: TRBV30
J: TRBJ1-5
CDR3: CAWGTGNSNQPQHF
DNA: TGTGCCTGGGGGACAGGGAATAGCAATCAGCCCCAGCATTTT

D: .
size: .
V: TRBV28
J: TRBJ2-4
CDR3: CASSYGERNIQYF
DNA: TGTGCCAGCAGCTATGGGGAGAGAAACATTCAGTACTTC

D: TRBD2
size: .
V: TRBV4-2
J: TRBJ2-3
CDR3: CASSQEGGEGDTQYF
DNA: TGTGCCAGCAGCCAAGAGGGAGGGGAGGGAGATACGCAGTATTTT

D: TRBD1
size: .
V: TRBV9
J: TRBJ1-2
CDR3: CASSAGNRGRPYGYTF
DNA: TGTGCCAGCAGCGCAGGGAACAGGGGACGACCCTATGGCTACACCTTC

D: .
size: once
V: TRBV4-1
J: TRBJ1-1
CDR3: CASSQDPSPGAEAFF
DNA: TGCGCCAGCAGCCAAGATCCGTCCCCCGGTGCTGAAGCTTTCTTT

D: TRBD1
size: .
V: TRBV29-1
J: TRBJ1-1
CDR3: CSVVGTGMNTEAFF
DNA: TGCAGCGTTGTGGGGACAGGGATGAACACTGAAGCTTTCTTT

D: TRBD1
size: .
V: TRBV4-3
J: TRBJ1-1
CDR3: CASSPLTGGTEAFF
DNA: TGCGCCAGCAGCCCCTTGACAGGGGGCACTGAAGCTTTCTTT

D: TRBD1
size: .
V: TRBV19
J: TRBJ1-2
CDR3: CASSIDKDRDQIYGYTF
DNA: TGTGCCAGTAGTATAGACAAAGACAGGGACCAAATTTATGGCTACACCTTC

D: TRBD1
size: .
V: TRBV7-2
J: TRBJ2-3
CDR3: CASSFSTGESQYF
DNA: TGTGCCAGCAGCTTCTCTACAGGGGAATCGCAGTATTTT

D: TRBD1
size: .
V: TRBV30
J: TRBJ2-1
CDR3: CAWSVFGTGSFIGDEQFF
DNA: TGTGCCTGGAGTGTTTTCGGGACAGGGTCCTTCATCGGCGATGAGCAGTTCTTC

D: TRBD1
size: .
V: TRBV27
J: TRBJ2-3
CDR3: CASSLWTGSTDTQYF
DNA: TGTGCCAGCAGTTTATGGACAGGGAGCACAGATACGCAGTATTTT

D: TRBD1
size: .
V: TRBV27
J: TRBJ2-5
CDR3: CASSLKYWDRDQETQYF
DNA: TGTGCCAGCAGTTTAAAATATTGGGACAGGGACCAAGAGACCCAGTACTTC

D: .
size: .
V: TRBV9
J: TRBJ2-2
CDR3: CASSVAFGELFF
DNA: TGTGCCAGCAGCGTAGCTTTTGGGGAGCTGTTTTTT

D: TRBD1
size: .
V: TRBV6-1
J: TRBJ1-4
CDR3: CASSVGQNEKLFF
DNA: TGTGCCAGCAGTGTGGGACAGAATGAAAAACTGTTTTTT

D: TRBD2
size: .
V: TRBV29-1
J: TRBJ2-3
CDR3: CSVEGQRGSTDTQYF
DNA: TGCAGCGTTGAAGGACAGCGGGGGAGCACAGATACGCAGTATTTT

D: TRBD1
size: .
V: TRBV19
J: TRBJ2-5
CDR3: CASSLTTGWAQETQYF
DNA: TGTGCCAGTAGTCTTACGACAGGGTGGGCTCAAGAGACCCAGTACTTC

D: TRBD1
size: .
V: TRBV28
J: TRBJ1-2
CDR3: CASSGTANDYGYTF
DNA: TGTGCCAGCTCCGGGACAGCCAATGACTATGGCTACACCTTC

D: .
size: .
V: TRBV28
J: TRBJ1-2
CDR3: CASSGEGTGAYGYTF
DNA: TGTGCCAGCAGCGGCGAAGGGACGGGAGCTTATGGCTACACCTTC

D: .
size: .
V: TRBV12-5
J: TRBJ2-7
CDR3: CASGPRAGEYEQYF
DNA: TGTGCTAGTGGCCCTCGGGCAGGGGAGTACGAGCAGTACTTC

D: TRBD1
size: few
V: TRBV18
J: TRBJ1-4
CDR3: CASSPGQGEKEKLFF
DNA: TGTGCCAGCTCACCCGGACAGGGAGAAAAGGAAAAACTGTTTTTT

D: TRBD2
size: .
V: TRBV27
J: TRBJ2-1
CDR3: CASSPSGGPNNEQFF
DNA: TGTGCCAGCAGTCCTAGCGGGGGGCCTAACAATGAGCAGTTCTTC

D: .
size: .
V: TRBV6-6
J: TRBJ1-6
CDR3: CASSGGRINSPLHF
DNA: TGTGCCAGCAGTGGGGGCAGAATTAATTCACCCCTCCACTTT

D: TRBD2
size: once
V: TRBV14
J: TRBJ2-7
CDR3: CASSGDTGLAGSPYEQYF
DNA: TGTGCCAGCAGCGGAGACACGGGACTAGCGGGATCGCCCTACGAGCAGTACTTC